This TCR beta chain was retrieved from a study of CD8 T cells in Susac syndrome. Germline V gene lookup returns CDR1 DFQATT and CDR2 SNEGSKA (reference sequence). V lost 5 bases, J lost 1 base, and 8 bases lay in between. CDR3 length equals 12 residues. The authors carried out high-throughput sequencing of TCR beta. They applied it to CD8+ and CD4+ T cells obtained from blood. TEMRA cells were enriched by FACS, while CD8+ and CD4+ T cells were obtained through a negative isolation that was performed magnetically. After extraction with the RNeasy kit, about 0.45 to 1 ug of the RNA was reverse transcribed using random hexamers. The immunoSEQ assay covered 54 Vbeta and 13 Jbeta segments for CDR3. MiXCR, applied by TCRdb to the immunoSEQ multiplex PCR reads, yields one record per CDR3 protein. The sample includes about 210,000 distinct CDR3 sequences, 95% of them seen just once.

The sample was CD4+ T cells from PBMCs. The rearrangement links TRBV20-1 to TRBJ1-1; the D gene is possibly TRBD1 (6 bases). The sequence came from a human donor with multiple sclerosis. The CDR3 DNA reads as TGCAGTGCTCCGGACAGGAACACTGAAGCTTTCTTT. This codes for CSAPDRNTEAFF.